This T cell receptor beta chain was identified during a study of cytomegalovirus exposure and HLA in healthy donors. Overall study context: The 550 to 700 first-cohort repertoires and the 120 or so validation repertoires shared the same platform, a later analysis reported. Points from the study as a whole: In the 120 validation repertoires, about 95% of cluster scores exceeded 0, per a later analysis. In vitro, three CMV-associated chains proved specific for CMV antigens.

With respect to this clone: Its antigen is unknown.

Germline V gives CDR1 MNHEY, CDR2 SMNVEV (reference sequence). Germline trimming cut 0 bases from V and 7 bases from J; bases unmatched to any gene: 5. CDR3 size: 15 residues. TCRdb's table, derived via immunoSEQ multiplex PCR, lists solely in-frame clones and lacks some. This repertoire shows 200,000 to 250,000 clones, about 86% found once; its top ten account for around 3%. The rearrangement links TRBV27 to TRBJ1-2, with 10 bases lining up with TRBD1. Source material: PBMCs. This receptor was obtained from a young man in good health and CMV-seronegative. CDR3 DNA sequence: TGTGCCAGCAGTTTATCGGGGACAGGGGAGAGTGGCTACACCTTC. Protein sequence: CASSLSGTGESGYTF.